Listed below are T cell receptor beta chains from one sample, sequenced in a study of blood T cell repertoires in COVID-19. Method: immunoSEQ multiplex PCR; TCRdb's copy keeps in-frame clones and lacks some. This table holds over 200,000 clones, roughly 87% found once. Sequencing was carried out using peripheral blood. These receptors all stem from a man aged 35-49 years with active or convalescent COVID-19. Each CDR3 is given with its conserved first and last residue. D genes are given only for firm matches. The size of a clone is reported for some rows only, either as once, few or many, or as a class for expanded clones.

v_call	d_call	j_call	clone_size	cdr3_nt	cdr3_aa
TRBV21-1	NA	TRBJ2-1	NA	TGTGCCAGCAGCATCTGGACTAGCGGGTACAATGAGCAGTTCTTC	CASSIWTSGYNEQFF
TRBV28	TRBD2	TRBJ2-7	NA	TGTGCCGCCGGGGTAGCGGGGGACATCCACGAGCAGTACTTC	CAAGVAGDIHEQYF
TRBV6-5	NA	TRBJ2-3	NA	TGTGCCAGCAGCTGGAGGGACTTCACAGATACGCAGTATTTT	CASSWRDFTDTQYF
TRBV19	NA	TRBJ2-1	NA	TGTGCCAGTAGTATACAGGCCGGGAGCTCCTACAATGAGCAGTTCTTC	CASSIQAGSSYNEQFF
TRBV24-1	NA	TRBJ1-5	NA	TGTGCCACCAGTGATATGGACTTCAATCAGCCCCAGCATTTT	CATSDMDFNQPQHF
TRBV27	TRBD2	TRBJ2-1	once	TGTGCCAGCAGTACCCTAGCGGGCAGCTCCTACAATGAGCAGTTCTTC	CASSTLAGSSYNEQFF
TRBV7-2	NA	TRBJ1-5	NA	TGTGCCAGCAGCGTACAGGGAGGCAATCAGCCCCAGCATTTT	CASSVQGGNQPQHF
TRBV27	TRBD1	TRBJ2-1	NA	TGTGCCAGCAGTGCCCCCGGGACAGGGCCCAATGAGCAGTTCTTC	CASSAPGTGPNEQFF
TRBV19	TRBD1	TRBJ1-4	NA	TGTGCCAGTAGTATAGGGACAGGGTATGAAAAACTGTTTTTT	CASSIGTGYEKLFF
TRBV18	NA	TRBJ1-3	NA	TGTGCCAGCTCACCCCGGGAACGAGAAACTGGAAACACCATATATTTT	CASSPRERETGNTIYF
TRBV5-6	TRBD2	TRBJ2-5	NA	TGTGCCAGCAGCTTTAGCGGGGGGGAGACCCAGTACTTC	CASSFSGGETQYF
TRBV7-9	TRBD2	TRBJ2-7	NA	TGTGCCAGCAGCCCCAAGGGGGGACTAGCGGGGATCTACGAGCAGTACTTC	CASSPKGGLAGIYEQYF
TRBV7-9	NA	TRBJ2-3	NA	TGTGCCAGCAGCCCCCGCGGTGTTGGCACAGATACGCAGTATTTT	CASSPRGVGTDTQYF
TRBV27	NA	TRBJ2-2	NA	TGTGCCAGCAGTTTTAGACCAGGGGTCGACACCGGGGAGCTGTTTTTT	CASSFRPGVDTGELFF
TRBV7-9	NA	TRBJ1-6	few	TGTGCCAGCAGTCCCCCCGGGAGCTCCTATAATTCACCCCTCCACTTT	CASSPPGSSYNSPLHF
TRBV29-1	NA	TRBJ2-6	NA	TGCAGCGTTGATGGCATGGGGGCCAACGTCCTGACTTTC	CSVDGMGANVLTF
TRBV19	NA	TRBJ1-1	once	TGTGCCAGTAGTATCTTCCGTTCGAACACTGAAGCTTTCTTT	CASSIFRSNTEAFF
TRBV7-7	NA	TRBJ2-5	NA	TGTGCTAGCAGCTCCCAAGTGGCAGAAGAGACCCAGTACTTC	CASSSQVAEETQYF
TRBV5-1	NA	TRBJ1-6	NA	TGCGCCAGCAGCGTAACCTATAATTCACCCCTCCACTTT	CASSVTYNSPLHF
TRBV5-1	TRBD1	TRBJ1-2	NA	TGCGCCAGCAGCTCAAGACAGGGTGGAAGCTATGGCTACACCTTC	CASSSRQGGSYGYTF
TRBV4-1	NA	TRBJ2-7	NA	TGCGCCAGCAGCCCTTCGTACAGCGAGCAGTACTTC	CASSPSYSEQYF
TRBV7-2	NA	TRBJ2-1	NA	TGTGCCAGCAGCTTCCTCTCTTTAAGGACAGATGAGCAGTTCTTC	CASSFLSLRTDEQFF
TRBV11-2	NA	TRBJ2-1	NA	TGTGCCAGCAGCTTAGACTTGGCAAATGAGCAGTTCTTC	CASSLDLANEQFF
TRBV2	NA	TRBJ2-7	NA	TGTGCCAGCAGTGAGACTACATACGAGCAGTACTTC	CASSETTYEQYF
TRBV5-1	NA	TRBJ2-5	NA	TGCGCCAGCAGTTTCCTACCCCCGGGACTCAAACCCCAGGTCGGGACCCAGTACTTC	CASSFLPPGLKPQVGTQYF
TRBV18	TRBD1	TRBJ1-2	NA	TGTGCCAGCTCACCACCGCACAGGGGGTATGGCTACACCTTC	CASSPPHRGYGYTF
TRBV3-1/TRBV3-2	NA	TRBJ2-7	NA	TGTGCCAGCAGCCTCCTAGGGGGAGGGATGGACGAGCAGTACTTC	CASSLLGGGMDEQYF
TRBV5-4	TRBD2	TRBJ2-5	NA	TGTGCCAGCAGCCTGTTGGGGGGACTAGCGGGGGAGACCCAGTACTTC	CASSLLGGLAGETQYF
TRBV28	NA	TRBJ1-1	NA	TGTGCCAGTACCTACGGGGGGACTAACACTGAAGCTTTCTTT	CASTYGGTNTEAFF
TRBV19	TRBD1	TRBJ1-2	NA	TGTGCCAGTAGTACGAACAGGGGGCGGTATTATGGCTACACCTTC	CASSTNRGRYYGYTF
TRBV5-3	NA	TRBJ2-5	NA	TGTGCCAGGGGGGACTCCTCCTGGGAGACCCAGTACTTC	CARGDSSWETQYF
TRBV2	NA	TRBJ2-1	NA	TGTGCCAGCACTATACAGCGAGGGGGGAGGGCCCTCTTC	CASTIQRGGRALF
TRBV10-3	TRBD2	TRBJ2-3	NA	TGTGCCACCGGGACTAGCGGGGGGGCTACGCAGTATTTT	CATGTSGGATQYF
TRBV15	TRBD1	TRBJ1-2	once	TGTGCCACCAGCACTGGGCGAGGGGGCGCGCACTATGGCTACACCTTC	CATSTGRGGAHYGYTF
TRBV2	TRBD1	TRBJ1-1	NA	TGTGCCAGCGGGGACAGGGGGTTGGCTTTCTTT	CASGDRGLAFF
TRBV24-1	NA	TRBJ2-2	NA	TGTGCCACCAGTGATTTCGGTGTGAACACCGGGGAGCTGTTTTTT	CATSDFGVNTGELFF
TRBV27	NA	TRBJ1-4	NA	TGTGCCAGCAGTTCCCACGGGAAAACCCTTAATGAAAAACTGTTTTTT	CASSSHGKTLNEKLFF
TRBV20-1	TRBD2	TRBJ2-7	NA	TGCAGTGCTAGAGATCGGGAGGAGCAGTGCTTC	CSARDREEQCF
TRBV27	TRBD2	TRBJ2-2	NA	TGTGCCAGCAGTTTTCGCGTTGGGACTAGCGGGGGGAACACCGGGGAGCTGTTTTTT	CASSFRVGTSGGNTGELFF
TRBV5-6	NA	TRBJ2-7	NA	TGTGCCAGCAGCCTGTTCCTGTACGAGCAGTACTTC	CASSLFLYEQYF
TRBV25-1	NA	TRBJ2-7	NA	TGTGCCAGCAGTGAATGGACTCACTACGAGCAGTACTTC	CASSEWTHYEQYF
TRBV5-1	NA	TRBJ1-1	NA	TGCGCCAGCAGCAGTCGACTGAGGAACACTGAAGCTTTCTTT	CASSSRLRNTEAFF
TRBV7-3	TRBD1	TRBJ1-2	NA	TGTGCCAGCAGCTTGACCGGGACAGGGGGCTCAGCTAACTATGGCTACACCTTC	CASSLTGTGGSANYGYTF
TRBV28	NA	TRBJ2-1	NA	TGTGCCAGCAGCTCCCGGGGGAATGAGCAGTTCTTC	CASSSRGNEQFF
TRBV19	TRBD1	TRBJ2-3	NA	TGTGCCAGTAGTATAGTCGGCGACAGGGGGCGTGCAGATACGCAGTATTTT	CASSIVGDRGRADTQYF